This TCR beta chain was sequenced during a study of blood T cell repertoires in COVID-19. On the study more broadly: Acute and convalescent COVID-19 specimens originated in the United States, Italy and Spain.

Some clones are missing from TCRdb's copy, which holds only in-frame ones; the method was immunoSEQ multiplex PCR. Here the sample spans about 260,000 clones, about 90% being singletons. Between the trimmed V and J ends, which lost 2 bases and 3 bases, there was a span of 15 bases. This CDR3 is built from 16 residues. Germline CDR1 and CDR2: SGHDT and YYEEEE. The TCR sequence derives from a woman aged 35 to 49 with acute or convalescent COVID-19. The source material was peripheral blood. V gene TRBV5-6 combines with J gene TRBJ1-5, with D possibly being TRBD1 (5 bases). The DNA for the CDR3 is TGTGCCAGCAGCTTATGGCGCAGGGTTAACAATCAGCCCCAGCATTTT. It encodes CASSLWRRVNNQPQHF.